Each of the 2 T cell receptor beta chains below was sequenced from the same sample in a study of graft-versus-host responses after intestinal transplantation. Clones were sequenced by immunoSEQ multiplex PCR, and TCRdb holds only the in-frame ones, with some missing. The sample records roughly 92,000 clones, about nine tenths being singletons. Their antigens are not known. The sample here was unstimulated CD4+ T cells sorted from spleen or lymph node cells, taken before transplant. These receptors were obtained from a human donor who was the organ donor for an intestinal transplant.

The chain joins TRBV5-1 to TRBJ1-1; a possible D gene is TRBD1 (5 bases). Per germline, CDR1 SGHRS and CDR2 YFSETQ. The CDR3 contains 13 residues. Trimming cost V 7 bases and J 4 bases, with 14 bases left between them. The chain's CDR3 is CASGEGSGTEAFF. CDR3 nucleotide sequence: TGCGCCAGCGGGGAGGGGTCCGGCACTGAAGCTTTCTTT.

The CDR3 sequence: CASSHTLLGGGELFF. CDR3 nucleotides: TGTGCCAGCAGCCATACCCTCTTAGGGGGCGGGGAGCTGTTTTTT. The chain combines TRBV4-2 with TRBJ2-2, with D perhaps TRBD1 (6 bases). The length of the CDR3 is 15 residues. The V gene's germline CDR1 is LGHNA and CDR2 YNFKEQ. Trimming stripped 3 bases from V and 7 bases from J, with 15 bases between.